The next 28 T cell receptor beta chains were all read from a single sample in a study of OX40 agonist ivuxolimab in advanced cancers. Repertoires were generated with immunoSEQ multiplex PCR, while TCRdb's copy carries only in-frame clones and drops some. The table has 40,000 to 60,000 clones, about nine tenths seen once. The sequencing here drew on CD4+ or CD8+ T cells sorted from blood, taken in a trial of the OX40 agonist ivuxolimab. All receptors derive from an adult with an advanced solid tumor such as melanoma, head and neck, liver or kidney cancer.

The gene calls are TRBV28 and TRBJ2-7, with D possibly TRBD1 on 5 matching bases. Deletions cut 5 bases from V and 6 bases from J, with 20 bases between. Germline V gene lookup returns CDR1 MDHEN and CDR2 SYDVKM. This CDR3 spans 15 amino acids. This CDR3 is CASSRLGLDSVEQYF. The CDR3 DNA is TGTGCCAGCAGTCGCCTGGGGCTAGATTCGGTCGAGCAGTACTTC. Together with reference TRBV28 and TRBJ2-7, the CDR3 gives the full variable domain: DVKVTQSSRYLVKRTGEKVFLECVQDMDHENMFWYRQDPGLGLRLIYFSYDVKMKEKGDIPEGYSVSREKKERFSLILESASTNQTSMYLCASSRLGLDSVEQYFGPGTRLTVT.

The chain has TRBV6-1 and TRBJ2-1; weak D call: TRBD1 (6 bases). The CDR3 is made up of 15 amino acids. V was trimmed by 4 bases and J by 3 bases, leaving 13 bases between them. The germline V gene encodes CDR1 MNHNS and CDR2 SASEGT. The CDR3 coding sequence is TGTGCCAGCAGTGTGACAGGAGACCTCTACAATGAGCAGTTCTTC. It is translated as CASSVTGDLYNEQFF.

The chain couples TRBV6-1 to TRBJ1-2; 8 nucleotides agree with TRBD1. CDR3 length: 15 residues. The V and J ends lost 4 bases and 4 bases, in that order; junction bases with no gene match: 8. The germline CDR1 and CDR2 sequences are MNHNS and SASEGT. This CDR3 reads CASSVSRQGSYGYTF. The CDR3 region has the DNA TGTGCCAGCAGTGTCAGTCGACAGGGGAGCTATGGCTACACCTTC.

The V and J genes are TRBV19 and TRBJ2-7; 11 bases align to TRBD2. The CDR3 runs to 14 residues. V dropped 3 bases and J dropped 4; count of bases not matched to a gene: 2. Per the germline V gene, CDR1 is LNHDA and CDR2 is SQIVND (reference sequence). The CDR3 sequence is CASSIASGRYEQYF. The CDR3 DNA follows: TGTGCCAGTAGTATCGCTAGCGGGAGGTACGAGCAGTACTTC.

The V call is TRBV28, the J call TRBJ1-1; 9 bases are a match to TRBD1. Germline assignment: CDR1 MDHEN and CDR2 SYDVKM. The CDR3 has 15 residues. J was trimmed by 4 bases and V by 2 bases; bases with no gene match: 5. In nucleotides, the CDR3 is TGTGCCAGCAGTTTAGGACAGGGGACCGGCACTGAAGCTTTCTTT. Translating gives CASSLGQGTGTEAFF.

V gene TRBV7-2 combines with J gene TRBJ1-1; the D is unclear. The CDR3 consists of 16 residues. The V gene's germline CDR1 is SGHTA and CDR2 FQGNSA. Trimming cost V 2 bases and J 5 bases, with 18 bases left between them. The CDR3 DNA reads TGTGCCAGCAGCTTATATTCGGTTGTTTCGGGAACTGAAGCTTTCTTT. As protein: CASSLYSVVSGTEAFF. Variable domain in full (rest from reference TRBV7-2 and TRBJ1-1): GAGVSQSPSNKVTEKGKDVELRCDPISGHTALYWYRQSLGQGLEFLIYFQGNSAPDKSGLPSDRFSAERTGGSVSTLTIQRTQQEDSAVYLCASSLYSVVSGTEAFFGQGTRLTVV.

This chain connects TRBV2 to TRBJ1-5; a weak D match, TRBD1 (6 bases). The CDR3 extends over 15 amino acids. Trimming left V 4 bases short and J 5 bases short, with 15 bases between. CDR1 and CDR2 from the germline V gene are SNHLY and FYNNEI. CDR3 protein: CASSGDTARDQPQHF. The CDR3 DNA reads TGTGCCAGCAGTGGGGACACGGCCCGCGATCAGCCCCAGCATTTT.

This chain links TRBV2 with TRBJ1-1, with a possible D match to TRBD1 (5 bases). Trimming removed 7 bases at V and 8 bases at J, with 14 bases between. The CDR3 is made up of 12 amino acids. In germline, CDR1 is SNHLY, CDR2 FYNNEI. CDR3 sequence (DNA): TGTGCCAGCATGAGGCAGGGTCTGGAAGCTTTCTTT. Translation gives CASMRQGLEAFF. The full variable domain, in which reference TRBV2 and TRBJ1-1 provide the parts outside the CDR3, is EPEVTQTPSHQVTQMGQEVILRCVPISNHLYFYWYRQILGQKVEFLVSFYNNEISEKSEIFDDQFSVERPDGSNFTLKIRSTKLEDSAMYFCASMRQGLEAFFGQGTRLTVV.

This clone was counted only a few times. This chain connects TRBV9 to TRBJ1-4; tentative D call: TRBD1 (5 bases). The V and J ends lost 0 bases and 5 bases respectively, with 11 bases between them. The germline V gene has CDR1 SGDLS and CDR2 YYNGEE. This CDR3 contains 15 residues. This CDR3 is CASSVGSGGNEKLFF. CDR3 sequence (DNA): TGTGCCAGCAGCGTAGGTTCTGGGGGAAATGAAAAACTGTTTTTT.

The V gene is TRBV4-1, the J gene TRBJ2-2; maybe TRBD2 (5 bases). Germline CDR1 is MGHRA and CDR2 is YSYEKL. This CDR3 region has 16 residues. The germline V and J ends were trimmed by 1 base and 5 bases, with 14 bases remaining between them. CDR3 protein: CASSQGRTTGTGELFF. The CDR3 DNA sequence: TGCGCCAGCAGCCAAGGACGGACGACGGGAACCGGGGAGCTGTTTTTT.

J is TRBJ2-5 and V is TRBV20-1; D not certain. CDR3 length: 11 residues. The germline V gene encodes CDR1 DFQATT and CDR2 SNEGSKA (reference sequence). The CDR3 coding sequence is TGCAGGGTCGCTAGTACGGAGACCCAGTACTTC. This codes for CRVASTETQYF.

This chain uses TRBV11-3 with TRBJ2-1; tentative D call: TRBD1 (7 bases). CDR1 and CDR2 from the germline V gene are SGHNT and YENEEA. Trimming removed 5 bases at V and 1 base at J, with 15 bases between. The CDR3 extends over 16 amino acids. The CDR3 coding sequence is TGTGCCAGCAGCCAGGCGCAGGGGGGTTCCTACAATGAGCAGTTCTTC. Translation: CASSQAQGGSYNEQFF.

The CDR3 DNA sequence: TGCGCCAGCAGCTTAGGGTCGGACCAGTACTTC. It encodes CASSLGSDQYF. V gene TRBV5-1 combines with J gene TRBJ2-5; D unresolved. CDR1 is SGHRS, CDR2 YFSETQ, per germline. There are 11 residues in the CDR3. Trimming stripped 2 bases from V and 10 bases from J, with 9 bases between.

The CDR3 spells CASSYRSYYEQYF. The CDR3 DNA reads as TGTGCCAGCAGTTACAGATCTTACTACGAGCAGTACTTC. V gene TRBV5-8 combines with J gene TRBJ2-7; D is undetermined. V was clipped by 5 bases and J by 3 bases, with 12 bases between them. CDR1 SGHTS and CDR2 YDEGEE come from the germline V gene. The CDR3 has 13 residues.

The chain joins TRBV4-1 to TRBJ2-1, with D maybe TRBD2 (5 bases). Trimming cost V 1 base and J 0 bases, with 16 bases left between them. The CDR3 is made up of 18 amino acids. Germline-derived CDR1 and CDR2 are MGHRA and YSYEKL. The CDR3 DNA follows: TGCGCCAGCAGCCAAGTGGACTTGGGTTTGAGCTCCTACAATGAGCAGTTCTTC. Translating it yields CASSQVDLGLSSYNEQFF.

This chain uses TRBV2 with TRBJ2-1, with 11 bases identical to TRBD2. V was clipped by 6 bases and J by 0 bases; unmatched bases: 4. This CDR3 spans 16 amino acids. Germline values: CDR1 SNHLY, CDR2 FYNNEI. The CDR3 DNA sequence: TGTGCCAGCAGGGCGACTAGCGGGACCTCCTACAATGAGCAGTTCTTC. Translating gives CASRATSGTSYNEQFF.

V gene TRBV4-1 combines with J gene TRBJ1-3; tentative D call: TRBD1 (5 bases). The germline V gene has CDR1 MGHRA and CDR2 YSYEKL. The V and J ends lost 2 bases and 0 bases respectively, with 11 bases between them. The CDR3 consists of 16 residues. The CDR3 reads CASSQTGASSGNTIYF. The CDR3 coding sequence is TGCGCCAGCAGCCAAACAGGCGCTTCCTCTGGAAACACCATATATTTT.

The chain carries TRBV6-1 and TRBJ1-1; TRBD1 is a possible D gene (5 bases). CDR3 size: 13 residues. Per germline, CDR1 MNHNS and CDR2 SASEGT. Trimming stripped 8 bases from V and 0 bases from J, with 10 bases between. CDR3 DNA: TGTGCCAGCCGGGGGGTAATGAACACTGAAGCTTTCTTT. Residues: CASRGVMNTEAFF.

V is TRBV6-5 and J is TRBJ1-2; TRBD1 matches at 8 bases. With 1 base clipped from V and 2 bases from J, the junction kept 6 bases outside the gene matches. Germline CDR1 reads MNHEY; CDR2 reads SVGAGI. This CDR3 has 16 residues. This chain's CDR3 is CASSYFGQGRNYGYTF. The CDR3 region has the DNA TGTGCCAGCAGTTACTTTGGACAGGGCAGAAACTATGGCTACACCTTC.

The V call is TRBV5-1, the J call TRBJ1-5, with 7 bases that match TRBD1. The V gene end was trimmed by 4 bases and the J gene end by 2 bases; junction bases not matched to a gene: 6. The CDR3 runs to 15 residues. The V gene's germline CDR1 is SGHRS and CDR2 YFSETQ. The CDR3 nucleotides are TGCGCCAGCAGCATGAACACAGGGGGCAATCAGCCCCAGCATTTT. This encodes CASSMNTGGNQPQHF.

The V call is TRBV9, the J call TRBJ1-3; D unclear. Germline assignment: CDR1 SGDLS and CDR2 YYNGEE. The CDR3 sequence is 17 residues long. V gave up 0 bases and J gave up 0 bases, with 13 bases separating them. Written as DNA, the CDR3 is TGTGCCAGCAGCGTAGCCCAAGGGCCCAGCTCTGGAAACACCATATATTTT. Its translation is CASSVAQGPSSGNTIYF.

CDR3 amino acids: CASSQGQSYEQYF. The CDR3, as DNA: TGTGCCAGCAGTCAGGGCCAATCCTACGAGCAGTACTTC. The J gene is TRBJ2-7, the V gene TRBV6-6; D is perhaps TRBD1 (5 bases). The CDR3 runs to 13 residues. The germline V gene has CDR1 MNHNY and CDR2 SVGAGI (reference sequence). V was clipped by 5 bases and J by 1 base, with 9 bases between them.

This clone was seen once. CDR3 bases: TGTGCCAGCAGCTTGGATCAGCCTTACGAGCAGTACTTC. It yields the protein CASSLDQPYEQYF. This chain uses TRBV5-4 with TRBJ2-7, with D unclear. Trimming pared 0 bases from V and 4 bases from J, leaving 8 bases between. Germline CDR1 and CDR2: SGHNT and YYREEE (reference sequence). The CDR3 loop spans 13 amino acids.

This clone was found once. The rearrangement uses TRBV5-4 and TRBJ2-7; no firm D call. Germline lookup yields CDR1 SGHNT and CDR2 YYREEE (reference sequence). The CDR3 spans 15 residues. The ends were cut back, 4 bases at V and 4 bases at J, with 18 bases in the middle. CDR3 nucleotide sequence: TGTGCCAGCAGCCCTCAGGTAATAGTTAGTTACGAGCAGTACTTC. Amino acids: CASSPQVIVSYEQYF.

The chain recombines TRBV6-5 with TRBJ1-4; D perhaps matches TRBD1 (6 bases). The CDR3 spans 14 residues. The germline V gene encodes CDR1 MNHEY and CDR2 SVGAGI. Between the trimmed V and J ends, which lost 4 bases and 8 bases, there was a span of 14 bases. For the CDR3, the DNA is TGTGCCAGCAGTTCAAAGGACAGACCCGAAAAACTGTTTTTT. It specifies CASSSKDRPEKLFF.

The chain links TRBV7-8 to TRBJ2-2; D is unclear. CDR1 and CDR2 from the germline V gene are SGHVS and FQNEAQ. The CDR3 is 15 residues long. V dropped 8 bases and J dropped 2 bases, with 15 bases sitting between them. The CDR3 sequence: CASGLVSTNTGELFF. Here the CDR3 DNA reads TGTGCCAGCGGCCTTGTTTCTACAAACACCGGGGAGCTGTTTTTT.

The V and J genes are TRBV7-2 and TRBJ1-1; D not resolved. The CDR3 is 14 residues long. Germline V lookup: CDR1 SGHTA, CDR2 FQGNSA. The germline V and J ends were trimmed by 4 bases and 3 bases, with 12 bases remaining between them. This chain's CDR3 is CASSSLPGYTEAFF. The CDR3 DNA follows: TGTGCCAGCAGCTCCCTCCCCGGTTACACTGAAGCTTTCTTT.

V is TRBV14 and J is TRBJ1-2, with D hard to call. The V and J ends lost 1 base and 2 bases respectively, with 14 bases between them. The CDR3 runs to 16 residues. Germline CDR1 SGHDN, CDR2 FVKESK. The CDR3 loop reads CASSQVFGRRNYGYTF. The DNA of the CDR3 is TGTGCCAGCAGCCAAGTCTTCGGCAGGCGGAACTATGGCTACACCTTC.